This TCR beta chain was captured in a study of blood T cell repertoires in COVID-19. Study context: From T cells, B-cell-depleted T cells, or PBMCs came the material, which was cDNA or gDNA.

Original data processing: For nucleated cells, counts were estimated from reference gene primer amplification. The method was immunoSEQ multiplex PCR; TCRdb's version includes in-frame clones alone and lacks a portion of them. That table supplies the V and J calls and clone size; D and trimming were determined from the DNA. The sample contains approximately 180,000 clones, around 73% of which appear only once. With 3 bases clipped from V and 0 bases from J, the junction kept 5 bases outside the gene matches. The CDR3 length is 15 residues. Germline-derived CDR1 and CDR2 are SGDLS and YYNGEE. Participants, about 18 to 90 years old, spanned fewer than 25 US areas. Symptom resolution, clearance, or two negative PCRs marked donors in Cohort 3 as recovered.

This clonotype was obtained from a woman aged 50 to 60 who had recovered from COVID-19. The sample taken for sequencing was PBMCs or T cells enriched from blood (not recorded which). The V gene is TRBV9, the J gene TRBJ2-7; 8 nucleotides line up with TRBD2. The DNA of the CDR3 is TGTGCCAGCAGCGACCCGGGGGGGAGCTCCTACGAGCAGTACTTC. Translating it yields CASSDPGGSSYEQYF.